This T cell receptor beta chain appears in the sequencing data of a study of T-cell memory formation after mild COVID-19. TCRdb re-called the 5' RACE reads through MiXCR, storing one row per CDR3 protein. The data contain approximately 300,000 distinct CDR3 sequences, roughly 8% of them singletons. V lost 7 bases and J lost 7, with 13 bases in between. From germline, CDR1 is MNHEY and CDR2 SVGAGI. This CDR3 spans 12 amino acids. A few counts support this clonotype. The specimen sequenced was PBMCs or a T cell subset sorted from them (not recorded which). The clonotype originates from a man in his late teens or twenties who had mild COVID-19 (a few samples of this study predate the infection). Cell type and time point are not known. V usage is TRBV6-5 and J usage is TRBJ2-5, with D hard to call. The CDR3 DNA reads TGTGCCAGCAACCGGGTGGATGGGACCCAGTACTTC. Translating gives CASNRVDGTQYF.